This T cell receptor beta chain was observed in a study of CD8+ T cells in alopecia areata. Points from the study as a whole: The treated group had a single nonresponder, limiting CD8+ expansion-response conclusions.

CDR3 length: 14 amino acids. CDR1 and CDR2 from the germline V gene are SGDLS and YYNGEE. V was trimmed by 0 bases and J by 4 bases, leaving 5 bases between them. In its sample, this clone was seen a few times. Its antigen is still unknown. As the sequencing template, cDNA was produced by extracting RNA and reverse transcribing it. Only in-frame clones appear in the TCRdb table, and some are missing; sequencing was by immunoSEQ multiplex PCR. This table holds about 210,000 clones, more than 30% found once. Treatment in this sample: oral pan-JAK inhibitor, 5-10 mg twice daily. The V call is TRBV9, the J call TRBJ2-6, with unresolved D. The clonotype comes from a human donor with alopecia areata. The sample was CD4+ T cells sorted from blood, taken at roughly week 30, from a patient treated with tofacitinib. The CDR3 here is CASSVGGGANVLTF. The CDR3 coding sequence is TGTGCCAGCAGCGTAGGCGGCGGGGCCAACGTCCTGACTTTC.